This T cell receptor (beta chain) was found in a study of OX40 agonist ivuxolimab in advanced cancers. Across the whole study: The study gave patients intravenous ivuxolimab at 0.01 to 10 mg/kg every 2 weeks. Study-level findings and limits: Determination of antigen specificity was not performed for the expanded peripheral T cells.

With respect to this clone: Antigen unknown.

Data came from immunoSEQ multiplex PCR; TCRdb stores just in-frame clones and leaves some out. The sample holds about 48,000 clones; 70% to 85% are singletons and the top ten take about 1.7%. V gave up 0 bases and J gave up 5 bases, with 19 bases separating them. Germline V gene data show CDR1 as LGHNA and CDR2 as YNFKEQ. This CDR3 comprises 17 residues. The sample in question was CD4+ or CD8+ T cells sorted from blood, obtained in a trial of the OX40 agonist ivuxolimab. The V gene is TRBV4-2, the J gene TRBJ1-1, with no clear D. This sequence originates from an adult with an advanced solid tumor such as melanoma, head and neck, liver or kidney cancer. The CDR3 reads CASSQDMGRLPITEAFF. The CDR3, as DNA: TGTGCCAGCAGCCAAGATATGGGCAGGCTGCCGATTACTGAAGCTTTCTTT.